Listed here is a single TCR beta chain. Its cognate antigen has yet to be identified. It has no much larger one-base neighbor in the sample; base qualities were not kept. The cysteine opens and the phenylalanine closes a CDR3 of 11 amino acids. The only DNA kept is the CDR3, 33 bases in frame from the first base. From a lookup of the germline V gene, CDR1 and CDR2 are SGDLS and YYNGEE. V is cut by 0 bases and J by 6 bases, and the space between the germline ends is 4 bases. The library was produced with the immunoSEQ multiplex PCR assay. The multiplex PCR relied on a mix of 60 forward primers for TCR Vbeta segments and 13 reverse primers for TCR Jbeta segments. Amplification of the CDR3 region of rearranged TCR beta genes was performed with a multiplex PCR assay on genomic DNA. The amplified TCR beta libraries were sequenced on the Illumina HiSeq System as 87-base-pair reads. The authors' analysis ran thus. Across the 600 to 700 repertoires, a later analysis counted roughly 84 million unique TCR beta chains, around 11 million of which were shared by at least two donors. A nearest-neighbor algorithm error-corrected the raw reads and collapsed the reads into unique sequences, merging closely related sequences to remove PCR and sequencing errors. To assign V, D and J gene segments, CDR3 sequences were aligned to IMGT reference sequences. Each retained sequence needed at least a six-nucleotide match to both a V gene segment and a J gene segment. A rearrangement counted as productive if the CDR3 had no stop codons and remained in frame with V and J, and every other rearrangement counted as non-productive. CDR3 was defined by IMGT convention, running from the second conserved V-encoded cysteine to the conserved J-encoded phenylalanine. The earlier analysis of 550 to 650 of the donors excluded any sequence lacking an unambiguous match to a single V gene segment. In an earlier analysis of several hundred of the donors, V segments were called functional above 56.7% productive rearrangements and were called segregating when the between-donor standard deviation exceeded 5%. A statistical classification framework was built for diagnosing cytomegalovirus status from the catalog of TCR beta chain sequences. In a later analysis, TCR nucleotide sequences were compared against IMGT/GENE-DB human TR gene sequences so that V and J genes could be assigned. A later analysis assigned CDR3 sequences and most-parsimonious VDJ recombination scenarios with the TCRdist pipeline. In a later analysis, each TCR beta chain was defined by its CDR3 amino acid sequence together with its V-gene family, and reads without a unique V-gene family were excluded. A later analysis removed 550 to 650 highly shared, low-generation-probability nucleotide sequences to deal with suspected cross-contamination and a sequencing artifact. A later analysis calculated a clonal expansion index for each public chain from normalized within-repertoire ranks of inferred template counts. In a later analysis, generation probabilities were computed using a VDJ recombination model fitted to out-of-frame rearrangements, and the results were checked against IGoR. In a later analysis, hypergeometric tests were used to score TCR-TCR, TCR-HLA and TCR-CMV co-occurrence, with a repertoire-size bias correction applied to TCR pairs. A later analysis estimated false discovery rates by permuting HLA or CMV assignments 20 times. A later analysis grouped co-occurring TCRs with DBSCAN, adding TCRdist sequence similarity when clustering within HLA-allele-positive subsets. Repertoires with fewer than 30,000 or more than 120,000 public chains were left out of co-occurrence clustering, as were about 5 repertoires with anomalous nucleotide sharing. In its TCRdb copy, this immuneACCESS table keeps in-frame sequences only and misses some clones. Where compared with another copy, unresolved V genes explain less than half of these, and the others have no known cause. Clone size and V and J calls were adopted from that table, with D and trimming inferred from the DNA. In this sample the table shows around 170,000 clones, around 80% of which occur a single time. Of the sample, about 1.9% falls within the top ten clones.

The cohort comprised several hundred healthy bone marrow donors. At the time of sampling, every cohort member was nominally healthy, though immune exposures that went unrecorded were likely present. The donor tested CMV seronegative and was one of the 352 seronegative cohort members. Every donor gave a peripheral blood sample, and the peripheral blood mononuclear cells from that sample were used for TCR beta sequencing. The Qiagen DNeasy Blood Extraction Kit was used to extract genomic DNA from the blood cell samples. The entry originates in a study of cytomegalovirus exposure and HLA in healthy donors (dated by TCRdb to about 2017). Notes on the research overall: An earlier analysis of approximately 590 of the donors reported 250 to 300 Gb of sequence data and 120 million or so unique TCR beta sequences from 190 million or so T cells. Around 330 gigabases of sequencing data and 75 million to 85 million unique TCR sequences made up an early release that covered approximately 620 HLA-typed donors. The genetic ancestry cluster associated with self-reported Caucasian donors included roughly four fifths of the approximately 410 genotyped donors. The aim of the study was to test whether cataloging public T cell receptors could identify signatures of past pathogen exposure. Using immunosequencing, the study profiled T cell repertoires from 640 or so subjects and related those repertoires to cytomegalovirus serostatus. In addition to the first cohort of roughly 700 subjects, a separate validation cohort of approximately 130 different subjects was used. The study combined high-throughput TCR immunosequencing, statistical association of individual TCRs with disease status, and machine learning to predict cytomegalovirus infection status. A later analysis re-examined previously published TCR beta repertoires from several hundred donors and added high-resolution HLA genotyping to investigate patterns of TCR occurrence. Rather than drawing on any new phenotypic data, the later analysis identified candidate immune exposures from TCR beta sequences and the way those sequences occurred across donors. An earlier analysis of nearly 600 of the donors applied high-throughput TCR beta sequencing to assess whether each TCR beta V gene segment acted as functional or pseudogenic. Alongside the repertoire data, information on donor age, sex, ethnicity and CMV serostatus was compiled. A later genetic analysis used genome-wide SNP genotypes for about 65% of the roughly 700 donors, treating that subset as a discovery cohort. All discovery cohort repertoires had been generated on a single sequencing platform. HLA typing covered class I and class II loci at four-digit resolution. Typing coverage varied by locus: 629-630 donors for A, B, C, DRB1 and DQB1; approximately 500 for DQA1; nearly 610 for DPA1; roughly 450 for DPB1. Four to six DR-DQ haplotypes were handled as single units for association and clustering, since linkage in the cohort was strong. On average, roughly 250,000 unique TCR beta nucleotide sequences were sequenced per donor among a few hundred genotyped donors of the cohort, with 15% to 20% of those sequences being non-productive. Paper-wide results and their limitations: Only TCR beta chains were sequenced in this cohort, and the absence of alpha or paired-chain data limited detectable features. In vitro tests confirmed that three of the cytomegalovirus-associated TCR beta chains recognize cytomegalovirus antigens. CMV serostatus was the only immune exposure information available for the cohort. In a later analysis, HLA-associated TCR beta chains showed more clonal expansion and lower generation probabilities than non-associated chains that were equally common. Compared with the 666-donor mean, donors in an Asian-associated ancestry cluster had fewer N-insertions in productive TCRs, according to a later genetic analysis. When HLA alleles, especially DR and DQ, strongly co-occurred, attributing TCR associations to individual alleles was difficult. In both the original and validation cohorts, the classifier was reported to diagnose cytomegalovirus status with high specificity and sensitivity. Because the 87-base-pair reads could not distinguish some IMGT-functional V segments, including TRBV6-2 and TRBV6-3, those segments were excluded. Several of the top co-occurrence clusters appeared to be linked to parvovirus B19, influenza, CMV and Epstein-Barr virus, according to a later analysis. Across donors, most TCR sequences were observed very rarely, whereas some public TCRs were present in many individuals. Correlated functional status among segregating V segments might reflect linkage disequilibrium, but an unknown experimental factor could not be ruled out. In a later analysis, the rate of TCR association differed among HLA loci, with DRB1 alleles having the most associated TCRs and HLA-C alleles having the fewest. The sequencing pipeline was judged likely to have produced a cluster of highly shared sequence variants as a technical artifact. A further reported finding was that TCR beta sequences accurately predicted the HLA-A and HLA-B alleles for most subjects in the first cohort. The earlier analysis of almost 600 of the donors excluded 15 to 20 rarely observed V segments, including chromosome 9 orphons, because counts were too low. In a later analysis, around 17,000 TCR beta sequences were associated with specific HLA alleles at a false discovery rate of 0.05. The study gave a list of about 160 TCR beta chains associated with cytomegalovirus. According to the authors, the approach could potentially be generalized to other disease states and immunological phenotypes. A later analysis found that most CMV-associated TCR beta chains appeared HLA-restricted, with HLA associations seemingly driven largely by CMV exposure. Because some donors lacked HLA typing at each locus, the association tests relied only on the typed subset. In an earlier analysis of more than 500 of the donors, most TCR beta V segments appeared in productive rearrangements about 87% or about 30% of the time, broadly matching IMGT annotations. Sequencing depth was assumed to be roughly uniform across donors in the presence/absence analyses, though that assumption may not hold. V-gene and J-gene trimming of TCR beta chains was associated with a missense DCLRE1C variant in a later genetic analysis, and the association was replicated in an independent cohort.

This TCR was sampled from a woman in her twenties or thirties in good health and CMV-seronegative. The chain is encoded by TRBV9 joined to TRBJ2-7, with the D segment identity uncertain. Input material: PBMCs. The CDR3 sequence is CASSVGGEQYF. The sequenced DNA: TGTGCCAGCAGCGTAGGCGGCGAGCAGTACTTC.